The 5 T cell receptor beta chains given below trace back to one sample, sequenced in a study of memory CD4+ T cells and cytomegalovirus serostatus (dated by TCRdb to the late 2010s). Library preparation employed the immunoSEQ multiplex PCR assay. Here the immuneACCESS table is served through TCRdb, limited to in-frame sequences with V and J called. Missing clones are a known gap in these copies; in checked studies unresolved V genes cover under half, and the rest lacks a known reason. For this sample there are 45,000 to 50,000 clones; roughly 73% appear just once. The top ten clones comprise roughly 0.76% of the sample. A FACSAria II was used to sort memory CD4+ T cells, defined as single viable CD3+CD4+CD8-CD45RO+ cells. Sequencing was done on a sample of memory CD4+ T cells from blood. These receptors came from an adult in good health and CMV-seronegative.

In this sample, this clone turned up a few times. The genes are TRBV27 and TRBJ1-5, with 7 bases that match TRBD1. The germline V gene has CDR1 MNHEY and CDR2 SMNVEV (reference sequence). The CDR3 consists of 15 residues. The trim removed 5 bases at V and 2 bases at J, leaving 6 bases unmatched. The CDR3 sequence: CASSTGAVGNQPQHF. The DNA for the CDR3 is TGTGCCAGCAGTACAGGGGCGGTGGGCAATCAGCCCCAGCATTTT.

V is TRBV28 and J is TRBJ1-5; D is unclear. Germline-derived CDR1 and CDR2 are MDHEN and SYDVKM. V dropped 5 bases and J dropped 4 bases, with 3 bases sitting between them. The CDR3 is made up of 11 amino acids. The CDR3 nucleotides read TGTGCCAGCAGTAGAAATCAGCCCCAGCATTTT. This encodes CASSRNQPQHF.

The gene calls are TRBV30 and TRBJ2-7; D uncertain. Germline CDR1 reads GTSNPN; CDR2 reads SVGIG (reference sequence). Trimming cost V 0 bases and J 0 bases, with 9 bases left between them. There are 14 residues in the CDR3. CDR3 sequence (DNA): TGTGCCTGGAGTGTTTGGCAGAACTCCTACGAGCAGTACTTC. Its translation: CAWSVWQNSYEQYF.

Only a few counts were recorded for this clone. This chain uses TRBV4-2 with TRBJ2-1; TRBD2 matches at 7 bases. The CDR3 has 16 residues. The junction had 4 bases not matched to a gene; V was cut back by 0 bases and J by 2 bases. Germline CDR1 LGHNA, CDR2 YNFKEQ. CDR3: CASSQDSSGTYNEQFF. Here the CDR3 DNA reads TGTGCCAGCAGCCAAGACTCGAGCGGGACCTACAATGAGCAGTTCTTC.

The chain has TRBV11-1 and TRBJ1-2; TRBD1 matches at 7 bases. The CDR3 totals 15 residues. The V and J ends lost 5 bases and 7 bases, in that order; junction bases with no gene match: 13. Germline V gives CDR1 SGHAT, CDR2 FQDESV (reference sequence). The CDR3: CASSETGYPSGGYTF. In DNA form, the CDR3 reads TGTGCCAGCAGCGAGACAGGGTATCCCTCTGGTGGCTACACCTTC.